This T cell receptor beta chain was captured in a study of cytomegalovirus exposure and HLA in healthy donors. The PCR made use of 60 Vbeta and 13 Jbeta primers. The table came from immunoSEQ multiplex PCR; TCRdb's copy has only in-frame clones and leaves some out. The table includes approximately 120,000 clones, about 86% detected once. With respect to this clone: Other DNA sequences in the same sample also yield this CDR3.

The CDR3 is 19 amino acids. The germline V gene has CDR1 SGHRS and CDR2 YFSETQ. With V trimmed by 4 bases and J by 4 bases, 18 bases remained unmatched. Sequencing used PBMCs. The chain links TRBV5-1 to TRBJ2-1; 9 nucleotides match TRBD2. This clonotype originated in a woman aged 25 to 45 in good health and CMV-seronegative. CDR3 bases: TGCGCCAGCAGCCAGACAACGAGGCTAGCGGGATTCGAGTACAATGAGCAGTTCTTC. Its protein product is CASSQTTRLAGFEYNEQFF. Drawing the rest from reference TRBV5-1 and TRBJ2-1, the complete variable domain is KAGVTQTPRYLIKTRGQQVTLSCSPISGHRSVSWYQQTPGQGLQFLFEYFSETQRNKGNFPGRFSGRQFSNSRSEMNVSTLELGDSALYLCASSQTTRLAGFEYNEQFFGPGTRLTVL.